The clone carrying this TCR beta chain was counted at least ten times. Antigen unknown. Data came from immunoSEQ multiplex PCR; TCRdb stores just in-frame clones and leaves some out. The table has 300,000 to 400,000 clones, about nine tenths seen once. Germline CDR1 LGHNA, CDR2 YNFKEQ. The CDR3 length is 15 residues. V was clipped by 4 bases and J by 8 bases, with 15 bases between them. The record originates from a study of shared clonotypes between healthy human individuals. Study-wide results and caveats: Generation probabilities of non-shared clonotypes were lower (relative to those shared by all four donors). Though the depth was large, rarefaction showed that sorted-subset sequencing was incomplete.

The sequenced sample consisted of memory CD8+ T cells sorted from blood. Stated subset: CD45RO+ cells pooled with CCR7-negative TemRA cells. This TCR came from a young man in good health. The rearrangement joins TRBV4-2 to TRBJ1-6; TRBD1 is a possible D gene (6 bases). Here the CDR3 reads CASSLIQGGDSPLHF. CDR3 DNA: TGTGCCAGCAGCCTTATACAGGGTGGGGATTCACCCCTCCACTTT.